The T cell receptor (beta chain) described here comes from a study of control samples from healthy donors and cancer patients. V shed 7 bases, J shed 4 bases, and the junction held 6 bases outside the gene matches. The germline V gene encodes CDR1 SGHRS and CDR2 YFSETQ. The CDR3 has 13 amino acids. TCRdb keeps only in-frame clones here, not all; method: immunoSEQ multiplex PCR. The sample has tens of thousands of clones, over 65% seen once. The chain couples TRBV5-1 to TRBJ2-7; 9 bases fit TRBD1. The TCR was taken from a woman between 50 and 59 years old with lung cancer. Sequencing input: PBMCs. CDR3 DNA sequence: TGCGCCAGCGGACAGGGGCCGTCTTACGAGCAGTACTTC. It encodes CASGQGPSYEQYF.